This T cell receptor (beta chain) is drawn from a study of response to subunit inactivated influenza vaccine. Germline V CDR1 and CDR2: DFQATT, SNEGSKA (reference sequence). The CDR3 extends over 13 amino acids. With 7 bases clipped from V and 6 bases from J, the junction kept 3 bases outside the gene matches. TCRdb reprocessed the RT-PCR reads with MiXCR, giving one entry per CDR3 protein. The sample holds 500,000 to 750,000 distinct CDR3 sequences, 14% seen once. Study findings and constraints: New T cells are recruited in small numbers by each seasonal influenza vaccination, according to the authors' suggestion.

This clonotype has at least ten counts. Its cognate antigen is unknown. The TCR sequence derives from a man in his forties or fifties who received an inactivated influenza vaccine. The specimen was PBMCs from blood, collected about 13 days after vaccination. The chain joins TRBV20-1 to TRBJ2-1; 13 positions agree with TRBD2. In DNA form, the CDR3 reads TGCAGTGTTACTAGCGGGAGGGGCAATGAGCAGTTCTTC. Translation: CSVTSGRGNEQFF.